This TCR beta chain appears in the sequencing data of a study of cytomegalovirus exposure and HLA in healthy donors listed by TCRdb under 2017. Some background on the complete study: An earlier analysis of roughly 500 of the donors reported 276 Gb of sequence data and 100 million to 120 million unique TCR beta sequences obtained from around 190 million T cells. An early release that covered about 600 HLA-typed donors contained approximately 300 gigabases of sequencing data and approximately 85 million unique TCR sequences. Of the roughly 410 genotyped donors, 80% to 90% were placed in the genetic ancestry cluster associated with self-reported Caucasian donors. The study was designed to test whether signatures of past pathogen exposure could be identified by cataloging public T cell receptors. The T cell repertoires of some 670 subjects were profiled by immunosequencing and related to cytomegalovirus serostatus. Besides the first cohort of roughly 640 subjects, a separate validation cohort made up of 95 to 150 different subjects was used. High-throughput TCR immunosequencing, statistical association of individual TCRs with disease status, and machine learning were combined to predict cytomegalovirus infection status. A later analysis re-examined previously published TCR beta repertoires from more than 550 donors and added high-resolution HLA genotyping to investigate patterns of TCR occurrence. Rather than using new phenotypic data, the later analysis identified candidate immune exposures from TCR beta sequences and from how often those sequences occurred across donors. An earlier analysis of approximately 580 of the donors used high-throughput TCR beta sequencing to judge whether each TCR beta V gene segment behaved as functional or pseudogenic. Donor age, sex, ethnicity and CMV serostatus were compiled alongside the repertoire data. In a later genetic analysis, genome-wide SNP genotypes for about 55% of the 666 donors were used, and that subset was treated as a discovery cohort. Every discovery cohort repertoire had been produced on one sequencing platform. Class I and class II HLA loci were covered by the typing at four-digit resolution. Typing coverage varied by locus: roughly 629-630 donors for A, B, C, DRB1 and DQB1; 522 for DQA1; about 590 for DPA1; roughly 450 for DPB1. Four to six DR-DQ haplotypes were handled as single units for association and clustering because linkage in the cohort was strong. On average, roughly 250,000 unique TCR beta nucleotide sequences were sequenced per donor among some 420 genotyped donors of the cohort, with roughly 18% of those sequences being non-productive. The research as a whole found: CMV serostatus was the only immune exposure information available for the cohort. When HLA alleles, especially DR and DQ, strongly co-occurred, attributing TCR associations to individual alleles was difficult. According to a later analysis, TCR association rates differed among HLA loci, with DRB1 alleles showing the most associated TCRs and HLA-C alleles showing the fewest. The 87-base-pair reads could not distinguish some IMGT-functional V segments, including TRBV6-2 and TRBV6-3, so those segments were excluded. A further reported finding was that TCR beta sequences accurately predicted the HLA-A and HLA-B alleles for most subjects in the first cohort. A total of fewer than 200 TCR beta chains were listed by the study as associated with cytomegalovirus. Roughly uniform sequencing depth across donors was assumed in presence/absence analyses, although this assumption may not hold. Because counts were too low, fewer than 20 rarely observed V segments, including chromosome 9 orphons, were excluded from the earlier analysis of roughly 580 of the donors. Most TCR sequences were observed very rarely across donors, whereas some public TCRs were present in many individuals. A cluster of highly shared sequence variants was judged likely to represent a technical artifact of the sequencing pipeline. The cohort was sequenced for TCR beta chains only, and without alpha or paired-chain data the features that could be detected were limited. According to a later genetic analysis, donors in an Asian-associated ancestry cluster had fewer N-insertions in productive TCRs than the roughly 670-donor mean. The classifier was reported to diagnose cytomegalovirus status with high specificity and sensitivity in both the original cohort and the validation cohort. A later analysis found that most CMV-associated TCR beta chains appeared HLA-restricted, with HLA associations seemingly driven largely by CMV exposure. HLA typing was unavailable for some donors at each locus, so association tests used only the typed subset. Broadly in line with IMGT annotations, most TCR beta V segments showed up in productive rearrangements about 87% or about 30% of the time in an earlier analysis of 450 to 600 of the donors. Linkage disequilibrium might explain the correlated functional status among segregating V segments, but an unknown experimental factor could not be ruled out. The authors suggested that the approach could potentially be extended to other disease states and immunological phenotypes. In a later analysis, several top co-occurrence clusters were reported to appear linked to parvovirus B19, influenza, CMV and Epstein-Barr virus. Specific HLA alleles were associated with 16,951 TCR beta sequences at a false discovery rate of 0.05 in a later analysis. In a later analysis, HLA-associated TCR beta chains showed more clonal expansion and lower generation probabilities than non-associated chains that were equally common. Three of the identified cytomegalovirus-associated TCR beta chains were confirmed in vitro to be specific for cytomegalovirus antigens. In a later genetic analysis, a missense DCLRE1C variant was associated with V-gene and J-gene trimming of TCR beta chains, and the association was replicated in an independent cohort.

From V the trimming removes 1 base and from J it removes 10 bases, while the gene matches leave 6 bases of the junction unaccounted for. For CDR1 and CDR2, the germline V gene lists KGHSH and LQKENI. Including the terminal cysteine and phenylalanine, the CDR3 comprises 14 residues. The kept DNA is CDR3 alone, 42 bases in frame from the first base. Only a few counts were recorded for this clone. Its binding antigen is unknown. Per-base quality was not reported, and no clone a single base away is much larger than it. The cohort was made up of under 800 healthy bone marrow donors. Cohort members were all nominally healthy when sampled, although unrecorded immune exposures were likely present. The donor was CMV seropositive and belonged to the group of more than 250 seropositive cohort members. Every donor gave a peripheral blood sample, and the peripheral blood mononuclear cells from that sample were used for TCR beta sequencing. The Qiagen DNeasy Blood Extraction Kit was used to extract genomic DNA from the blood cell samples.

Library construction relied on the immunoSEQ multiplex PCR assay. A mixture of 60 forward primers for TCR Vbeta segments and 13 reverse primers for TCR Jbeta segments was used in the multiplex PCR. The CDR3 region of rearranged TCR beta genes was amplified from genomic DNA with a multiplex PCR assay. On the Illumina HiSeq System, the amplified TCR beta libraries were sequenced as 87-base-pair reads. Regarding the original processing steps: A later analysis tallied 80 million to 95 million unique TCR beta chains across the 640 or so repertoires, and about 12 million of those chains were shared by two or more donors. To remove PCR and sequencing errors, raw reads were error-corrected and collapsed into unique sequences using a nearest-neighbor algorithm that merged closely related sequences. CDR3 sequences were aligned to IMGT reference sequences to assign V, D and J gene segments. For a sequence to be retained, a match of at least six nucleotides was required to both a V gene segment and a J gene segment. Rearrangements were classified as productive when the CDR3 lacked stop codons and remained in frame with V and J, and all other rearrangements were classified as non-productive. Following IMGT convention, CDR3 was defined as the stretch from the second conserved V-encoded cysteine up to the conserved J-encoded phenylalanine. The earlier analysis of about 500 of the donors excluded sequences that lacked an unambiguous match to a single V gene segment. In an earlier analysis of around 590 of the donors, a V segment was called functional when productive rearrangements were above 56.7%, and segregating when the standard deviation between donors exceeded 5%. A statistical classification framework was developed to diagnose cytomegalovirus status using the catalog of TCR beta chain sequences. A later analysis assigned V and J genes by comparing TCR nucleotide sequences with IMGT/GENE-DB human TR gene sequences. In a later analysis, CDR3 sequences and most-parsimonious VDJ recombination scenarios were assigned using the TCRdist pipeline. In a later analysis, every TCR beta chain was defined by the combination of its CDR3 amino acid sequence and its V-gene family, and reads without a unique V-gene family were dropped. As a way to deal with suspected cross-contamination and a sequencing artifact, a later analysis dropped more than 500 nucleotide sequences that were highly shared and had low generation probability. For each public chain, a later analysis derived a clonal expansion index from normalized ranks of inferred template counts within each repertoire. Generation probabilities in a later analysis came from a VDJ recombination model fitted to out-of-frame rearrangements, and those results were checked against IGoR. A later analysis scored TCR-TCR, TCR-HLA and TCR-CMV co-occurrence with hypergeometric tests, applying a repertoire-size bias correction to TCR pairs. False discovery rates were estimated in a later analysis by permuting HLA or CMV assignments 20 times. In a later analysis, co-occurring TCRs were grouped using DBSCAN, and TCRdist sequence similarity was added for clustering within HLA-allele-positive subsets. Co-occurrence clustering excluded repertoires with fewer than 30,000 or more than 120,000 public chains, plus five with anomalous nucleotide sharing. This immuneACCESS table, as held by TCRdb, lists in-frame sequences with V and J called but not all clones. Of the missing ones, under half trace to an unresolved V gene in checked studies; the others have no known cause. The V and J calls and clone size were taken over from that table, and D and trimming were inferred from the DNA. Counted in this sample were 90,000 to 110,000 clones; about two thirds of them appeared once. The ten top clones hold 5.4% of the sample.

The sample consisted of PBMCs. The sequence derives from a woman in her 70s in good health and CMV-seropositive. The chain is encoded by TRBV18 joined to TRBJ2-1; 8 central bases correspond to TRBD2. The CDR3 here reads CASSPRAGGEEQFF. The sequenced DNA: TGTGCCAGCTCACCACGGGCGGGGGGCGAGGAGCAGTTCTTC.